The clone carrying this T cell receptor beta chain came up a few times. Its target is unknown. These data originate in a study of Ad26.COV2.S vaccination and SARS-CoV-2 variants. General study findings and limits: Spike-specific TCR breadth in vaccine recipients exceeded that seen in placebo recipients.

The protocol was immunoSEQ multiplex PCR, while the TCRdb copy is restricted to in-frame clones and leaves out a portion. The data show fewer than 500,000 clones, around 90% seen once. Treatment here: about 20 received Ad26.COV2.S at low or high dose, single or two shots; five or six received placebo; per-sample allocation not given. Day 63 after the first injection of vaccine or placebo was the sampling time. Sequenced material: peripheral blood, taken in a trial of Ad26.COV2.S vaccine versus placebo. This TCR was recovered from a person aged 18 to 65 who received the Ad26.COV2.S COVID-19 vaccine or a placebo.

This CDR3 reads CASSKDGGGNQPQHF. In DNA, the CDR3 is TGTGCCAGCAGTAAGGATGGAGGGGGCAATCAGCCCCAGCATTTT. The chain links TRBV7-9 to TRBJ1-5; a weak D match, TRBD1 (5 bases). This CDR3 contains 15 residues. Germline-derived CDR1 and CDR2 are SEHNR and FQNEAQ (reference sequence). Between the trimmed V and J ends, which lost 6 bases and 2 bases, there was a span of 14 bases.